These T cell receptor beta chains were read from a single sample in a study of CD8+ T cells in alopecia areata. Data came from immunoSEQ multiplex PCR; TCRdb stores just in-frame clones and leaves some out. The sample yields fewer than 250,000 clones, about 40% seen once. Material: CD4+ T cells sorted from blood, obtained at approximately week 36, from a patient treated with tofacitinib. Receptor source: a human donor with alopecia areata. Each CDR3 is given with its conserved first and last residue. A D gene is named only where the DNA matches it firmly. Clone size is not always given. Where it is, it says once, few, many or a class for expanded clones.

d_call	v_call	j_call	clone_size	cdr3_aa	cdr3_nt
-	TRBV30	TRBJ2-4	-	CAWNPGENIQYF	TGTGCCTGGAATCCTGGGGAAAACATTCAGTACTTC
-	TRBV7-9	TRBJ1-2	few	CASRPEFGGYTF	TGTGCCAGCAGGCCAGAATTTGGAGGCTACACCTTC
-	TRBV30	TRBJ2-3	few	CAWSVRSTSGSWRQYF	TGTGCCTGGAGTGTACGATCGACTAGTGGGAGCTGGAGGCAGTATTTT
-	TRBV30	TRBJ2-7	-	CAWSPIHEQYF	TGTGCCTGGAGCCCGATCCACGAGCAGTACTTC
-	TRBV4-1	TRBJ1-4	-	CASSQRAPNEKLFF	TGCGCCAGCAGCCAGAGGGCTCCGAATGAAAAACTGTTTTTT
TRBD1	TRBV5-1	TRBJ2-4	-	CASRAFGQALAKNIQYF	TGCGCCAGCAGGGCCTTCGGACAGGCGTTAGCCAAAAACATTCAGTACTTC
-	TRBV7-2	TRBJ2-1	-	CASSFSEISYNEQFF	TGTGCCAGCAGCTTCTCTGAGATCTCCTACAATGAGCAGTTCTTC
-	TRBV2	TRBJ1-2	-	CASTPGRAGYGYTF	TGTGCCAGCACCCCCGGCAGGGCCGGCTATGGCTACACCTTC
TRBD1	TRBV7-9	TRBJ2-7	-	CASSEGQVSSYEQYF	TGTGCCAGCAGCGAGGGACAGGTTAGCTCCTACGAGCAGTACTTC
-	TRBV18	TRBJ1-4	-	CASSRSGNEKLFF	TGTGCCAGCTCACGATCCGGGAATGAAAAACTGTTTTTT
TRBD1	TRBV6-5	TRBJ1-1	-	CASSYTGANTEAFF	TGTGCCAGCAGTTACACAGGGGCGAACACTGAAGCTTTCTTT
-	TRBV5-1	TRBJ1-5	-	CASSLGPRGYQPQHF	TGCGCCAGCAGCTTGGGTCCGAGAGGCTATCAGCCCCAGCATTTT
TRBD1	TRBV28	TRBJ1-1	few	CASSLFGTGLMNTEAFF	TGTGCCAGCAGTTTATTTGGGACAGGGCTTATGAACACTGAAGCTTTCTTT
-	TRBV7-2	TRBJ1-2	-	CASSLVGNYGYTF	TGTGCCAGCAGCTTAGTTGGTAACTATGGCTACACCTTC
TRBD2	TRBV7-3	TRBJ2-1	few	CASSSGLAGTYNEQFF	TGTGCCAGCAGCTCAGGACTAGCGGGAACTTACAATGAGCAGTTCTTC
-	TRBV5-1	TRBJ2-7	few	CASRLEGTIYEQYF	TGCGCCAGCCGCTTGGAGGGCACAATTTACGAGCAGTACTTC
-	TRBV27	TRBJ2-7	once	CASSLSDHGTRFLYEQYF	TGTGCCAGCAGTTTATCCGACCACGGGACTCGTTTCCTCTACGAGCAGTACTTC
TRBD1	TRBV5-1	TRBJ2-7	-	CASSLAGQGRSYEQYF	TGCGCCAGCAGCTTGGCGGGACAGGGGAGATCCTACGAGCAGTACTTC
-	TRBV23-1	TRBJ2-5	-	CASSQSRGRPETQYF	TGCGCCAGCAGTCAATCTCGGGGGCGGCCAGAGACCCAGTACTTC
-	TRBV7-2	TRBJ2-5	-	CASSLRYTETQYF	TGTGCCAGCAGCTTAAGGTACACGGAGACCCAGTACTTC
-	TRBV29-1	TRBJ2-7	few	CSVFLSGGSSYEQYF	TGCAGCGTTTTCTTGTCAGGGGGGAGCTCCTACGAGCAGTACTTC
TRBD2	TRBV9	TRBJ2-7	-	CASSVAGTSPYEQYF	TGTGCCAGCAGCGTGGCGGGGACTAGCCCCTACGAGCAGTACTTC
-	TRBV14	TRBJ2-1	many	CASSRVDGNEQFF	TGTGCCAGCAGCCGGGTTGACGGCAATGAGCAGTTCTTC
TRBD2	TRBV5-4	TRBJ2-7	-	CASSLSGGRTYEQYF	TGTGCCAGCAGCTTAAGTGGCGGGAGGACCTACGAGCAGTACTTC
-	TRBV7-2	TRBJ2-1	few	CASSLGRGSGAYNEQFF	TGTGCCAGCAGCTTAGGGCGGGGTAGCGGCGCCTACAATGAGCAGTTCTTC
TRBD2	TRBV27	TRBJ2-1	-	CASSLPGRAGNEQFF	TGTGCCAGCAGTTTGCCCGGGAGGGCCGGGAATGAGCAGTTCTTC
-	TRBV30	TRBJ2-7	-	CAWSQGEPYEQYF	TGTGCCTGGAGTCAGGGTGAGCCCTACGAGCAGTACTTC
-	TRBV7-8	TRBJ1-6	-	CASSLEVVGNSPLHF	TGTGCCAGCAGCTTAGAGGTGGTTGGTAATTCACCCCTCCACTTT
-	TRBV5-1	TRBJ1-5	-	CASSLGDGGNQPQHF	TGCGCCAGCAGCTTGGGGGACGGGGGCAATCAGCCCCAGCATTTT
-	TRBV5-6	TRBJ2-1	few	CASSLFLVGEQFF	TGTGCCAGCAGCTTGTTTCTAGTCGGTGAGCAGTTCTTC
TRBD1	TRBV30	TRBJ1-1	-	CAWKRGRGSNTEAFF	TGTGCCTGGAAGCGAGGCAGGGGGTCGAACACTGAAGCTTTCTTT
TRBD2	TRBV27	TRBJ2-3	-	CASTPGGYRSTDTQYF	TGTGCCAGCACCCCGGGGGGATACAGATCCACAGATACGCAGTATTTT
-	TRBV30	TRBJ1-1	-	CAWGPWTEAFF	TGTGCCTGGGGCCCGTGGACTGAAGCTTTCTTT
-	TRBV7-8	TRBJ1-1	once	CASTPAQGINTEAFF	TGTGCCAGCACCCCCGCCCAGGGTATCAACACTGAAGCTTTCTTT
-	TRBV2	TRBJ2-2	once	CASKSNHGTGELFF	TGTGCCAGTAAATCAAACCACGGCACCGGGGAGCTGTTTTTT
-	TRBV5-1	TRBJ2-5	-	CASRWGAQETQYF	TGCGCCAGCAGGTGGGGAGCTCAAGAGACCCAGTACTTC